Described below is a single TCR beta chain sequence and its context. Germline V gene sequence: CDR1 SGHTA, CDR2 FQGNSA. CDR3 length: 16 residues. These data originate in a study of blood T cells in healthy people across ages. Alongside a J-beta primer mix, a sample-barcoded 5' primer served in a second PCR lasting 7 to 11 cycles. Template switching added a 12-random-nucleotide identifier to every cDNA molecule. Via MiXCR, TCRdb re-called the 5' RACE reads, giving one row per CDR3 protein. Among fewer than 1,200,000 distinct CDR3 sequences listed, 20% to 25% were seen once. This sample also appeared in a second study, on T cells of mothers and their children. That source adds: For the second PCR, the M1S primer put in sample barcodes and 2-4 random nucleotides.

This TCR was sampled from a girl aged 2 to 9 in good health. The specimen sequenced was blood. The chain employs TRBV7-2 and TRBJ2-5, with TRBD1 as a possible D gene (5 bases). The closer fit of TRBJ2-7 to the DNA end suggests the J call may be wrong. The chain's CDR3 is CASSLEGREVPYEQYF. The CDR3 bases are TGTGCCAGCAGCTTAGAAGGCAGGGAAGTACCCTACGAGCAGTACTTC.